This T cell receptor beta chain was captured by sequencing in a study of cytomegalovirus exposure and HLA in healthy donors. The study's findings and limits: The authors later found TCR association rates varying by HLA locus, with DRB1 most and HLA-C fewest.

With regard to this clone: Its target is not known.

This CDR3 region has 15 residues. Deletions cut 2 bases from V and 0 bases from J, with 9 bases between. The V gene's germline CDR1 is LGHNA and CDR2 YSLEER. The PCR used 60 Vbeta and 13 Jbeta primers. Sequencing used immunoSEQ multiplex PCR; TCRdb keeps in-frame clones, though not all of them. Of 160,000 or so clones listed, roughly 85% were seen once; the top ten hold approximately 2%. The chain couples TRBV4-3 to TRBJ2-3; tentatively, D is TRBD2 (5 bases). The receptor comes from a man aged 40-55 years in good health and CMV-seronegative. The sequenced sample consisted of PBMCs. As DNA, the CDR3 is TGCGCCAGCAGCCAACGGGGTGGGAGCACAGATACGCAGTATTTT. Translation gives CASSQRGGSTDTQYF.